The 17 T cell receptor beta chains in this list originate from one sample, sequenced in a study of blood T cell repertoires in COVID-19 (dated by TCRdb to 2020 to 2021). The receptor library was made with the immunoSEQ multiplex PCR assay. Here the immuneACCESS table is served through TCRdb, limited to in-frame sequences with V and J called. Missing clones are a known gap in these copies; in checked studies unresolved V genes cover under half, and the rest lacks a known reason. Counted in this sample were 310,000 or so clones; 85% to 90% of them appeared once. The top ten clonotypes cover less than 11% of the sample. Sequencing was performed on PBMCs or T cells enriched from blood (not recorded which). The source of these receptors is a young woman who had recovered from COVID-19.

V and J are TRBV30 and TRBJ2-3; TRBD2 matches 7 bases. CDR3 length: 16 residues. The J segment lost 0 bases and the V segment lost 5 bases, leaving 11 bases of the junction unmatched. The germline CDR1 and CDR2 sequences are GTSNPN and SVGIG (reference sequence). This chain's CDR3 is CAWPNTPGGSTDTQYF. Here the CDR3 DNA reads TGTGCCTGGCCCAATACCCCGGGGGGAAGCACAGATACGCAGTATTTT.

This rearrangement joins TRBV30 to TRBJ2-7, with TRBD2 as a possible D gene (6 bases). Germline V lookup: CDR1 GTSNPN, CDR2 SVGIG (reference sequence). V was clipped by 3 bases and J by 6 bases, with 15 bases between them. CDR3 length: 13 residues. The CDR3 DNA is TGTGCCTGGAGGAGGACGGGAGAGGCCGAGCAGTACTTC. Its protein product is CAWRRTGEAEQYF.

CDR3 bases: TGTGCCAGTAGAGCCGGGACAGAGACTTACGAGCAGTACTTC. This sequence encodes CASRAGTETYEQYF. The V call is TRBV19, the J call TRBJ2-7; 7 bases align to TRBD1. The CDR3 extends over 14 amino acids. With V trimmed by 6 bases and J by 4 bases, 9 bases remained unmatched. Germline assignment: CDR1 LNHDA and CDR2 SQIVND (reference sequence).

This clone was recorded only once. The chain has TRBV7-6 and TRBJ1-3, with a tentative D call TRBD1 (5 bases). The CDR3 runs 15 residues. V was trimmed by 5 bases and J by 0 bases, leaving 11 bases between them. CDR1 SGHVS and CDR2 FNYEAQ come from the germline V gene. The CDR3 region is CASSPDRSSGNTIYF. In nucleotides, the CDR3 is TGTGCCAGCAGCCCTGACAGAAGCTCTGGAAACACCATATATTTT.

The chain recombines TRBV2 with TRBJ2-1; the D gene is possibly TRBD2 (6 bases). The V end was cut by 11 bases, the J end by 4 bases, with 9 bases between. The CDR3 is 11 amino acids. The V gene's germline CDR1 is SNHLY and CDR2 FYNNEI. The CDR3 DNA reads TGTGCCGGCGGGGCGTACAATGAGCAGTTCTTC. Its translation: CAGGAYNEQFF. Full variable domain (remainder filled in from reference TRBV2 and TRBJ2-1): EPEVTQTPSHQVTQMGQEVILRCVPISNHLYFYWYRQILGQKVEFLVSFYNNEISEKSEIFDDQFSVERPDGSNFTLKIRSTKLEDSAMYFCAGGAYNEQFFGPGTRLTVL.

The chain combines TRBV2 with TRBJ2-3; 9 bases map to TRBD2. The CDR3 is 16 amino acids. Germline V lookup: CDR1 SNHLY, CDR2 FYNNEI. V gave up 5 bases and J gave up 1 base; unmatched junction bases: 7. The CDR3 sequence is CASSRLGTSRTDTQYF. CDR3 nucleotides: TGTGCCAGCAGTCGTCTCGGGACTAGCCGCACAGATACGCAGTATTTT.

The sample holds a few counts of this clone. The chain uses TRBV4-1 and TRBJ2-7, with 11 bases lining up with TRBD2. This CDR3 is 15 amino acids long. Germline CDR1 is MGHRA and CDR2 is YSYEKL. V was clipped by 0 bases and J by 9 bases; unmatched bases: 7. DNA for the CDR3: TGCGCCAGCAGCCAAGATCAAACTAGCGGGAGTATGCAGTACTTC. Translated: CASSQDQTSGSMQYF.

This clone was detected once. The V gene is TRBV18, the J gene TRBJ1-2; D not resolved. The CDR3 totals 13 residues. Germline values: CDR1 KGHSH, CDR2 LQKENI. V was trimmed by 3 bases and J by 2 bases, leaving 7 bases between them. The CDR3 here is CASSPQENYGYTF. DNA for the CDR3: TGTGCCAGCTCACCCCAGGAAAACTATGGCTACACCTTC. Full variable domain (rest looked up from reference TRBV18 and TRBJ1-2): NAGVMQNPRHLVRRRGQEARLRCSPMKGHSHVYWYRQLPEEGLKFMVYLQKENIIDESGMPKERFSAEFPKEGPSILRIQQVVRGDSAAYFCASSPQENYGYTFGSGTRLTVV.

The chain has TRBV5-8 and TRBJ2-5, with 8 positions matching TRBD1. Germline V gene lookup returns CDR1 SGHTS and CDR2 YDEGEE. The CDR3 runs to 17 residues. Trimming at V came to 3 bases and at J to 4 bases, leaving 14 bases not matched to a gene. CDR3 in DNA: TGTGCCAGCAGCTCGCCCCTCGGACAGGGTCTAGGAGAGACCCAGTACTTC. This gives the protein CASSSPLGQGLGETQYF.

The J gene is TRBJ2-7, the V gene TRBV4-1, with a weak D call TRBD2 (5 bases). This CDR3 region has 14 residues. Germline V gene sequence: CDR1 MGHRA, CDR2 YSYEKL. V lost 1 base and J 5 bases, leaving 12 bases between the germline ends. Written as DNA, the CDR3 is TGCGCCAGCAGCCAAGGTGAGGGTTGGCACGAGCAGTACTTC. This encodes CASSQGEGWHEQYF.

The gene calls are TRBV28 and TRBJ1-1; D might be TRBD1 (6 bases). Germline V gene sequence: CDR1 MDHEN, CDR2 SYDVKM. The ends were cut back, 3 bases at V and 0 bases at J, with 11 bases in the middle. The CDR3 spans 15 residues. The CDR3, as DNA: TGTGCCAGCAGTTTGCAGGGGATTTTGAACACTGAAGCTTTCTTT. This encodes CASSLQGILNTEAFF.

As for this clone: This same CDR3 is encoded by further DNA sequences in the sample. The rearrangement uses TRBV7-9 and TRBJ1-2; TRBD1 might be the D (6 bases). The V gene's germline CDR1 is SEHNR and CDR2 FQNEAQ (reference sequence). Trimming left V 1 base short and J 7 bases short, with 10 bases between. The CDR3 totals 13 residues. The CDR3 DNA follows: TGTGCCAGCAGCTTAGACGGCAGGGGTGGCTACACCTTC. Amino acids: CASSLDGRGGYTF.

The rearrangement links TRBV28 to TRBJ2-3, with TRBD1 identical over 8 bases. The CDR3 consists of 14 residues. With 7 bases clipped from V and 4 bases from J, the junction kept 7 bases outside the gene matches. Germline V lookup: CDR1 MDHEN, CDR2 SYDVKM. CDR3 region: CASNSGQGSDTQYF. DNA of the CDR3: TGTGCCAGCAATTCTGGACAGGGATCAGATACGCAGTATTTT. Using reference TRBV28 and TRBJ2-3 for the parts outside the CDR3, the full variable domain is DVKVTQSSRYLVKRTGEKVFLECVQDMDHENMFWYRQDPGLGLRLIYFSYDVKMKEKGDIPEGYSVSREKKERFSLILESASTNQTSMYLCASNSGQGSDTQYFGPGTRLTVL.

This clone was seen a single time. This chain joins TRBV6-5 and TRBJ1-2; 10 bases are a match to TRBD1. This CDR3 region has 13 residues. From germline, CDR1 is MNHEY and CDR2 SVGAGI. The V segment lost 6 bases and the J segment 7 bases; nucleotides outside the gene matches: 5. This CDR3 reads CASRRGTGVGYTF. For the CDR3, the DNA is TGTGCCAGCAGGCGAGGGACAGGGGTTGGCTACACCTTC.

The chain is built from TRBV12-3 or TRBV12-4 and TRBJ1-2; TRBD1 might be the D (6 bases). The CDR3 runs 13 residues. The ends were cut back, 6 bases at V and 4 bases at J, with 12 bases in the middle. CDR3 sequence: CASSPRTAYGYTF. The CDR3 DNA is TGTGCCAGCAGCCCTAGGACAGCCTATGGCTACACCTTC.

This clone was seen only once. The chain recombines TRBV7-9 with TRBJ2-5, with TRBD1 identical over 9 bases. Germline values: CDR1 SEHNR, CDR2 FQNEAQ (reference sequence). CDR3 length: 15 amino acids. Trimming took 5 bases from V and 5 from J; bases not matched to a gene: 9. CDR3 sequence (DNA): TGTGCCAGCAGCCAACCGGGACAGGGAGACGAGACCCAGTACTTC. Amino acids: CASSQPGQGDETQYF.

This rearrangement joins TRBV29-1 to TRBJ2-1; the match to TRBD2 covers 9 bases. Germline V gene lookup returns CDR1 SQVTM and CDR2 ANQGSEA. This CDR3 has 13 amino acids. The J segment lost 4 bases and the V segment lost 2 bases, leaving 0 bases of the junction unmatched. CDR3 sequence: CSVELAGYNEQFF. The CDR3 DNA sequence: TGCAGCGTTGAACTAGCGGGGTACAATGAGCAGTTCTTC.